The clone carrying this TCR beta chain was counted a few times. What it binds is unknown. Building the TCR beta libraries relied on iRepertoire HTBI primers, and CDR3 regions underwent Arm-PCR. TCRdb itself ran the multiplex PCR reads through MiXCR, one entry per CDR3 protein. The sample consists of 200,000 to 250,000 distinct CDR3 sequences, approximately 18% of them appearing once. This entry is derived from a study of regulatory T cells in long-lasting Graves disease. Study-level results: Gene preferences differed: TRBV28, TRBJ1-2, TRBJ2-5 in persistent cases. Thyroid tissue was not sampled; only peripheral blood was.

The time point denotes: newly diagnosed GD, antithyroid drugs for less than 3 months. After RNA was extracted from PBMCs, the TCR library was made from it. Patients hailed from an endocrinology department in Xi'an, China. This CDR3 comprises 14 residues. Per the germline V gene, CDR1 is MRHNA and CDR2 is SNTAGT. Losses at the gene ends were 4 bases for V and 6 bases for J; bases not matched to a gene: 1. A further study also used this sample, focusing on T cells in Graves' hyperthyroidism and ophthalmopathy. From that study: Using the HTBI primer set, a first-round RT-PCR was run on the TCR CDR3.

The sequence came from a woman aged 25 to 39 with Graves disease. The chain joins TRBV6-4 to TRBJ2-1; 12 positions match TRBD2. The sequencing used peripheral blood mononuclear cells (PBMCs), collected at new diagnosis, from a patient treated with antithyroid drugs. CDR3 residues: CASSASGGANEQFF. CDR3 bases: TGTGCCAGCAGTGCTAGCGGGGGGGCCAATGAGCAGTTCTTC.